Listed below are T cell receptor beta chains from one sample, sequenced in a study of blood T cell repertoires in COVID-19. Sequencing was performed with immunoSEQ multiplex PCR; in TCRdb, only in-frame clones are kept and a portion is missing. The sample lists tens of thousands of clones, roughly four fifths occurring once. Sequencing was carried out using peripheral blood. All receptors come from a human donor in a cohort sampled during active COVID-19. The CDR3 runs from the conserved cysteine through the conserved F or W. The D gene is left open where the match is weak. Only some rows state a clone size, as once, few, many or a class for expanded clones.

v_gene	d_gene	len	abundance	j_gene	CDR3aa	CDR3nt
TRBV6-1	TRBD1	15	NA	TRBJ2-7	CASSEYGTGIHEQYF	TGTGCCAGCAGTGAATATGGGACAGGGATCCACGAGCAGTACTTC
TRBV10-3	TRBD2	17	NA	TRBJ2-2	CAISETSGGTNTGELFF	TGTGCCATCAGTGAGACTAGCGGGGGGACGAACACCGGGGAGCTGTTTTTT
TRBV10-3	TRBD2	16	NA	TRBJ2-3	CAISEGLAGGGDTQYF	TGTGCCATCAGTGAGGGACTAGCGGGGGGAGGAGATACGCAGTATTTT
TRBV7-7	TRBD1	16	few	TRBJ2-1	CASSYLPGQGYNEQFF	TGTGCCAGCAGTTATCTACCGGGACAGGGTTACAATGAGCAGTTCTTC
TRBV19	NA	12	few	TRBJ2-2	CASRQHSGELFF	TGTGCCAGTAGACAGCATTCCGGGGAGCTGTTTTTT
TRBV28	TRBD1	13	NA	TRBJ1-1	CATKKGQGTEAFF	TGTGCCACCAAGAAGGGACAGGGGACTGAAGCTTTCTTT
TRBV11-3	NA	16	NA	TRBJ2-7	CASSLVGGQGTYEQYF	TGTGCCAGCAGCTTAGTAGGGGGACAAGGGACCTACGAGCAGTACTTC
TRBV19	TRBD1	16	NA	TRBJ2-6	CASMKQGALGANVLTF	TGTGCCAGTATGAAGCAGGGGGCGCTTGGGGCCAACGTCCTGACTTTC
TRBV6-5	TRBD1	15	NA	TRBJ2-7	CASSYRDRGTYEQYF	TGTGCCAGCAGTTACCGGGACAGGGGCACCTACGAGCAGTACTTC
TRBV6-5	TRBD2	16	NA	TRBJ2-7	CASSYSRTSGSYEQYF	TGTGCCAGCAGTTACTCTCGGACTAGCGGGAGCTACGAGCAGTACTTC
TRBV7-8	NA	14	NA	TRBJ2-7	CASTLRGSGNEQYF	TGTGCCAGCACTCTCCGGGGGTCGGGCAACGAGCAGTACTTC
TRBV18	NA	15	NA	TRBJ2-1	CASSRPRGDYNEQFF	TGTGCCAGCTCACGACCCAGGGGGGATTACAATGAGCAGTTCTTC
TRBV7-3	TRBD2	19	NA	TRBJ2-1	CASSLSPPQAGGLYNEQFF	TGTGCCAGCAGCTTAAGCCCACCACAAGCGGGGGGCTTATACAATGAGCAGTTCTTC
TRBV28	TRBD1	15	NA	TRBJ2-6	CASSSRGRGANVLTF	TGTGCCAGCAGTTCTAGGGGGCGTGGGGCCAACGTCCTGACTTTC
TRBV19	NA	11	NA	TRBJ2-7	CASSRGYEQYF	TGTGCCAGCAGCAGGGGCTACGAGCAGTACTTC
TRBV7-3	NA	13	NA	TRBJ1-1	CASAPGSATEAFF	TGTGCCTCAGCGCCGGGGTCGGCCACTGAAGCTTTCTTT
TRBV5-1	TRBD2	13	NA	TRBJ2-5	CASSRTGGETQYF	TGCGCCAGCAGCCGGACGGGAGGAGAGACCCAGTACTTC
TRBV3-1/TRBV3-2	TRBD1	17	NA	TRBJ1-1	CASSQGVGQGLNTEAFF	TGTGCCAGCAGCCAAGGTGTTGGACAGGGTCTGAACACTGAAGCTTTCTTT
TRBV10-3	TRBD1	13	NA	TRBJ1-2	CAITQGEEGGYTF	TGTGCCATTACACAGGGGGAAGAAGGCGGCTACACCTTC
TRBV7-8	TRBD1	17	once	TRBJ2-6	CASSLGTGPTGANVLTF	TGTGCCAGCAGCTTAGGGACAGGCCCGACTGGGGCCAACGTCCTGACTTTC
TRBV12-5	TRBD1	13	NA	TRBJ1-1	CASGLYRGREAFF	TGTGCTAGTGGTTTGTACAGGGGGCGTGAAGCTTTCTTT
TRBV19	TRBD2	15	NA	TRBJ2-3	CASSPSLTSSSTQYF	TGTGCCAGTAGTCCCTCCTTGACTAGCAGCTCTACGCAGTATTTT
TRBV29-1	NA	15	few	TRBJ2-1	CSVEGAPGIHDEQFF	TGCAGCGTTGAAGGGGCGCCCGGGATACACGATGAGCAGTTCTTC
TRBV6-6	NA	15	NA	TRBJ2-2	CASSIGFPGTGELFF	TGTGCCAGCAGTATCGGGTTCCCGGGCACCGGGGAGCTGTTTTTT
TRBV10-3	TRBD2	15	NA	TRBJ2-7	CAISPGLAEAYEQYF	TGTGCCATCAGCCCTGGACTAGCGGAGGCCTACGAGCAGTACTTC
TRBV7-9	TRBD1	16	NA	TRBJ1-5	CASSLAAGQANQPQHF	TGTGCCAGCAGCTTAGCCGCCGGACAGGCCAATCAGCCCCAGCATTTT
TRBV6-6	NA	16	NA	TRBJ1-2	CASSYGGGRGGYGYTF	TGTGCCAGCAGTTACGGTGGGGGGAGGGGTGGCTATGGCTACACCTTC
TRBV19	NA	16	NA	TRBJ2-2	CASSLQGGRGTGELFF	TGTGCCAGTAGTCTACAGGGTGGGCGAGGCACCGGGGAGCTGTTTTTT
TRBV5-5	TRBD2	16	NA	TRBJ2-2	CASSLGTSGGTGELFF	TGTGCCAGCAGCTTGGGGACTAGCGGGGGCACCGGGGAGCTGTTTTTT
TRBV3-1/TRBV3-2	NA	14	NA	TRBJ1-5	CASSQGGRNQPQHF	TGTGCCAGCAGCCAAGGGGGCCGGAATCAGCCCCAGCATTTT
TRBV5-1	TRBD1	15	NA	TRBJ1-6	CASSLGGTGDSPLHF	TGCGCCAGCAGCTTGGGTGGGACAGGAGACTCACCCCTCCACTTT
TRBV29-1	NA	11	NA	TRBJ1-1	CSGGLRTEAFF	TGCAGCGGAGGACTGAGGACTGAAGCTTTCTTT
TRBV5-1	TRBD1	13	NA	TRBJ2-2	CASSPTGVGELFF	TGCGCCAGCAGCCCCACAGGGGTCGGGGAGCTGTTTTTT
TRBV18	TRBD2	16	NA	TRBJ2-1	CASSPLLAGGYNEQFF	TGTGCCAGCTCACCGTTACTAGCGGGAGGCTACAATGAGCAGTTCTTC
TRBV27	TRBD1	15	NA	TRBJ1-2	CASSLGVDRTGGYTF	TGTGCCAGCAGTTTAGGGGTGGACAGGACGGGAGGCTACACCTTC
TRBV28	NA	12	NA	TRBJ1-3	CATSLGGNTIYF	TGTGCCACCTCTCTCGGGGGAAACACCATATATTTT
TRBV5-1	TRBD2	16	NA	TRBJ2-1	CASSARLAGPYNEQFF	TGCGCCAGCAGCGCCAGACTAGCGGGACCTTACAATGAGCAGTTCTTC
TRBV28	TRBD2	18	once	TRBJ2-4	CASSLRLAGGIAKNIQYF	TGTGCCAGCAGTTTAAGGCTAGCGGGGGGAATAGCCAAAAACATTCAGTACTTC
TRBV27	TRBD1	14	NA	TRBJ2-7	CASTTSDRVYEQYF	TGTGCCAGCACCACCTCCGACAGGGTGTACGAGCAGTACTTC
TRBV2	TRBD1	12	NA	TRBJ1-2	CARFDRDYGYTF	TGTGCCAGATTTGACAGGGACTATGGCTACACCTTC
TRBV6-5	TRBD2	16	NA	TRBJ2-3	CASSYGLAGATDTQYF	TGTGCCAGCAGTTACGGACTAGCGGGGGCCACAGATACGCAGTATTTT
TRBV14	NA	13	NA	TRBJ1-6	CASSQRGGAPLHF	TGTGCCAGCAGCCAAAGAGGAGGGGCACCCCTCCACTTT
TRBV27	TRBD1	16	NA	TRBJ2-1	CASSQMGPGQGNEQFF	TGTGCCAGCAGCCAAATGGGTCCGGGACAGGGCAATGAGCAGTTCTTC
TRBV14	TRBD1	19	NA	TRBJ2-1	CASSHIRTGGPSSYNEQFF	TGTGCCAGCAGCCACATTCGGACAGGGGGCCCGAGCTCCTACAATGAGCAGTTCTTC
TRBV19	TRBD1	15	once	TRBJ2-7	CASSIGQASSYEQYF	TGTGCCAGTAGTATCGGACAGGCATCCTCCTACGAGCAGTACTTC
TRBV6-5	NA	15	NA	TRBJ1-5	CASTPKWGANQPQHF	TGTGCCAGCACTCCCAAATGGGGAGCCAATCAGCCCCAGCATTTT
TRBV2	TRBD2	16	NA	TRBJ2-3	CASSEGLAESTDTQYF	TGTGCCAGCAGTGAAGGGCTAGCGGAGAGCACAGATACGCAGTATTTT